The entry below describes one T cell receptor beta chain. Its specific antigen is unknown. Base qualities were left out, and no much larger clone turns up one base away. These reads were obtained on an Illumina HiSeq 2500. Quantitative 5'-RACE with molecular barcodes was the method used to prepare the TCR beta libraries. Regarding the original processing steps: To identify disease-linked TCR variants, a new computational method was used, one built on a probabilistic model of VDJ rearrangement. TCRdb reran the public reads through fastp at Q25 and MiXCR, keeping productive beta chains. Each entry is one CDR3 protein sequence, shown with its most common DNA and genes. TCRdb's processing, not the authors' own work, is the source of the V and J calls. Counted in this sample were some 700,000 distinct CDR3 sequences; 15% to 20% of them appeared once. The top ten constitute 15% to 20% of the sample. From the cysteine up to the phenylalanine, the CDR3 has a length of 13 residues. Only the CDR3 DNA stays, 39 bases, in frame from base 1. V and J lose 0 bases and 2 bases, and a span of 7 bases separates them. The germline V gene (reference sequence) specifies GTSNPN as CDR1 and SVGIG as CDR2.

The sample comes from a study of CD8 T cells in ankylosing spondylitis (dated by TCRdb to 2017 to 2019). With respect to the entire study: To find TCR variants linked to disease, the study profiled T cell receptor beta repertoires in ankylosing spondylitis patients and healthy donors. In total, the full study cohort was made up of 100 to 140 healthy donors and 20 to 25 ankylosing spondylitis patients. Samples of peripheral blood were taken, and for ankylosing spondylitis patients, synovial fluid was collected as well. Overall study outcomes, separate from this receptor: A CD8+ phenotype was shown by the disease-linked clones, which were found at relatively low frequencies in peripheral blood. Some of the motif variants had been reported before in the synovial fluid and blood of reactive arthritis patients, a finding that suggests common disease-initiation mechanisms. Blood from ankylosing spondylitis patients appeared to be characterized by a TCR beta motif made up of under 10 highly homologous amino acid variants. The disease-linked clones were reported to be significantly enriched in matched synovial fluid samples from ankylosing spondylitis patients.

The sequence came from a male donor with ankylosing spondylitis. This sequence uses TRBV30 and TRBJ2-5; the D gene is possibly TRBD2, with 5 bases matching. Sequencing was performed on blood, either unsorted or a sorted T cell fraction (not recorded which). The nucleotide sequence is given as TGTGCCTGGAGTGTACTAGGTCAAGAGACCCAGTACTTC. Its protein product is CAWSVLGQETQYF. Outside the CDR3, residues come from the reference TRBV30 and TRBJ2-5 proteins, so the full variable domain is: SQTIHQWPATLVQPVGSPLSLECTVEGTSNPNLYWYRQAAGRGLQLLFYSVGIGQISSEVPQNLSASRPQDRQFILSSKKLLLSDSGFYLCAWSVLGQETQYFGPGTRLLVL.